Listed below are T cell receptor beta chains from one sample, sequenced in a study of T cell changes during pregnancy in multiple sclerosis. The table came from immunoSEQ multiplex PCR; TCRdb's copy has only in-frame clones and leaves some out. The sample has about 47,000 clones; around nine tenths are singletons. The source was peripheral blood, collected in the first trimester of pregnancy. These TCRs come from a female donor with multiple sclerosis, enrolled in a pregnancy study. The CDR3 runs from the conserved cysteine through the conserved F or W. The order of the fields is D gene, V gene, J gene, clone size, CDR3 protein, CDR3 DNA. The D gene is left open where the match is weak. For some rows the clone size is stated as once, few or many, or as a class when expanded; others skip it.

.	TRBV5-1	TRBJ1-6	.	CASSLAPAEVLGPLHF	TGCGCCAGCAGCTTGGCCCCGGCGGAAGTTCTTGGACCCCTCCACTTT
.	TRBV5-6	TRBJ2-7	.	CASSAGWTNEQYF	TGTGCCAGCAGCGCAGGGTGGACCAACGAGCAGTACTTC
TRBD1	TRBV5-4	TRBJ2-3	.	CASSYGQGAVDTQYF	TGTGCCAGCAGCTACGGACAGGGGGCCGTGGATACGCAGTATTTT
TRBD1	TRBV6-5	TRBJ1-1	.	CASSRETGWATEAFF	TGTGCCAGCAGTCGAGAGACAGGGTGGGCCACTGAAGCTTTCTTT
TRBD2	TRBV11-3	TRBJ2-3	.	CASSLNERGTDTQYF	TGTGCCAGCAGCTTAAACGAGCGGGGGACAGATACGCAGTATTTT
TRBD1	TRBV4-1	TRBJ2-3	.	CASSPFTVGGGVTDTQYF	TGCGCCAGCAGCCCCTTCACGGTAGGGGGCGGTGTCACAGATACGCAGTATTTT
TRBD1	TRBV2	TRBJ2-1	.	CASSRTSRGNEQFF	TGTGCCAGCAGCCGGACATCCAGGGGGAATGAGCAGTTCTTC
TRBD1	TRBV6-4	TRBJ2-7	.	CASSDSSATGREQYF	TGTGCCAGCAGTGACTCAAGTGCGACAGGGCGCGAGCAGTACTTC
TRBD2	TRBV4-3	TRBJ2-3	.	CASSQEPSSGGASTDTQYF	TGCGCCAGCAGCCAAGAACCATCTAGCGGGGGAGCAAGCACAGATACGCAGTATTTT
.	TRBV20-1	TRBJ2-5	.	CSGLVETQYF	TGCAGTGGGCTCGTGGAGACCCAGTACTTC
.	TRBV6-6	TRBJ2-5	.	CASSARETQYF	TGTGCCAGCAGCGCCAGGGAGACCCAGTACTTC
.	TRBV10-2	TRBJ2-5	.	CASSANFRGETQYF	TGCGCCAGCAGTGCCAACTTTCGGGGGGAGACCCAGTACTTC
.	TRBV2	TRBJ1-4	.	CASSTDSSYEKLFF	TGTGCCAGCAGTACGGACAGCTCCTATGAAAAACTGTTTTTT
TRBD2	TRBV7-3	TRBJ2-3	once	CASSRALAGDGTDTQYF	TGTGCCAGCAGCCGAGCCCTAGCGGGGGATGGCACAGATACGCAGTATTTT
TRBD1	TRBV11-2	TRBJ1-1	.	CASGQGLNTEAFF	TGTGCCAGCGGACAGGGGCTGAACACTGAAGCTTTCTTT
TRBD2	TRBV5-1	TRBJ2-3	.	CASSSGLAGGTDTQYF	TGCGCCAGCAGCTCGGGACTAGCGGGGGGCACAGATACGCAGTATTTT
.	TRBV7-2	TRBJ1-5	.	CASSPLGGSNQPQHF	TGTGCCAGCAGCCCCTTAGGGGGTAGCAATCAGCCCCAGCATTTT
.	TRBV28	TRBJ1-2	once	CAIADRFSGYTF	TGTGCCATCGCTGACAGGTTCTCTGGCTACACCTTC
.	TRBV7-9	TRBJ1-4	.	CASSSLAGVTEKLFF	TGTGCCAGCAGCTCCCTGGCAGGGGTGACTGAAAAACTGTTTTTT
.	TRBV10-3	TRBJ1-2	few	CAISGAPRGRDYGYTF	TGTGCCATCAGTGGCGCCCCCAGGGGACGAGACTATGGCTACACCTTC
TRBD1	TRBV30	TRBJ1-5	.	CAWSGGQMQPQHF	TGTGCCTGGAGTGGGGGACAGATGCAGCCCCAGCATTTT
.	TRBV7-9	TRBJ1-2	.	CASSLLLGYGYTF	TGTGCCAGCAGCCTACTTCTCGGGTATGGCTACACCTTC
TRBD1	TRBV6-5	TRBJ1-4	.	CASSSPDRGIEKLFF	TGTGCCAGCAGTTCACCTGACAGGGGAATAGAAAAACTGTTTTTT
.	TRBV5-1	TRBJ2-1	.	CASSFVVTGSYNEQFF	TGCGCCAGCAGCTTTGTTGTGACGGGCTCCTACAATGAGCAGTTCTTC
.	TRBV13	TRBJ2-7	.	CASSLSPRSSYEQYF	TGTGCCAGCAGCTTATCTCCGAGGAGCTCCTACGAGCAGTACTTC
TRBD1	TRBV7-2	TRBJ1-1	.	CASSSQTGGNTEAFF	TGTGCCAGCAGCTCCCAGACAGGGGGGAACACTGAAGCTTTCTTT
.	TRBV4-3	TRBJ1-1	.	CASREQGEAFF	TGCGCCAGCAGGGAACAGGGCGAAGCTTTCTTT
.	TRBV19	TRBJ1-1	.	CASSARPDTEAFF	TGTGCCAGTAGTGCCAGGCCCGACACTGAAGCTTTCTTT
TRBD1	TRBV19	TRBJ1-1	.	CASRTGAEAFF	TGTGCCAGTAGGACAGGGGCTGAAGCTTTCTTT
.	TRBV4-2	TRBJ1-2	.	CASSQDASFNYGYTF	TGTGCCAGCAGCCAAGATGCCAGTTTTAACTATGGCTACACCTTC
.	TRBV7-7	TRBJ2-5	.	CASSSGGSETQYF	TGTGCTAGCAGTTCCGGAGGTTCCGAGACCCAGTACTTC
TRBD1	TRBV25-1	TRBJ1-1	.	CASRGTGRNTEAFF	TGTGCCAGCAGGGGGACAGGCCGGAACACTGAAGCTTTCTTT
TRBD2	TRBV7-2	TRBJ2-1	.	CASRGRAGGRDNEQFF	TGTGCCAGCAGGGGAAGAGCGGGGGGGCGCGACAATGAGCAGTTCTTC
.	TRBV6-1	TRBJ2-5	.	CASSQLKTQYF	TGTGCCAGCAGTCAACTGAAGACCCAGTACTTC
.	TRBV2	TRBJ1-2	.	CASTVYGYTF	TGTGCCAGCACCGTCTATGGCTACACCTTC
TRBD1	TRBV11-2	TRBJ1-1	few	CASSLTGGTEAFF	TGTGCCAGCAGCCTTACAGGGGGCACTGAAGCTTTCTTT
.	TRBV20-1	TRBJ1-1	.	CSASRNTEAFF	TGCAGTGCTAGTCGGAACACTGAAGCTTTCTTT
TRBD1	TRBV2	TRBJ1-2	.	CASRRRDRGHGYTF	TGTGCCAGCAGACGGCGGGACAGGGGGCATGGCTACACCTTC
TRBD1	TRBV13	TRBJ1-6	.	CASSPTGTGGTNSPLHF	TGTGCCAGCAGCCCGACCGGGACAGGGGGCACTAATTCACCCCTCCACTTT
.	TRBV7-3	TRBJ1-2	.	CASSPTPGEAPYYGYTF	TGTGCCAGCAGCCCCACGCCAGGGGAAGCCCCTTACTATGGCTACACCTTC
TRBD1	TRBV2	TRBJ2-3	.	CASSSQGTDTQYF	TGTGCCAGCAGTTCACAGGGGACAGATACGCAGTATTTT
TRBD1	TRBV5-1	TRBJ1-2	once	CASSLATGANYGYTF	TGCGCCAGCAGCTTGGCGACAGGGGCAAACTATGGCTACACCTTC